The TCR beta chain described here comes from a study of control samples from healthy donors and cancer patients. The CDR3 runs 15 residues. The V and J ends lost 4 bases and 4 bases respectively, with 14 bases between them. In germline, CDR1 is LNHDA, CDR2 SQIVND (reference sequence). Assay used: immunoSEQ multiplex PCR; TCRdb lists only in-frame clones, some missing. This table holds some 89,000 clones, approximately 86% found once. This TCR came from a man aged 25 to 40 in good health. The V call is TRBV19, the J call TRBJ2-1; D might be TRBD1 (5 bases). The sequenced sample was blood. The CDR3 loop is CASSNRFSAYNEQFF. DNA of the CDR3: TGTGCCAGTAGTAACAGGTTCTCGGCATACAATGAGCAGTTCTTC.